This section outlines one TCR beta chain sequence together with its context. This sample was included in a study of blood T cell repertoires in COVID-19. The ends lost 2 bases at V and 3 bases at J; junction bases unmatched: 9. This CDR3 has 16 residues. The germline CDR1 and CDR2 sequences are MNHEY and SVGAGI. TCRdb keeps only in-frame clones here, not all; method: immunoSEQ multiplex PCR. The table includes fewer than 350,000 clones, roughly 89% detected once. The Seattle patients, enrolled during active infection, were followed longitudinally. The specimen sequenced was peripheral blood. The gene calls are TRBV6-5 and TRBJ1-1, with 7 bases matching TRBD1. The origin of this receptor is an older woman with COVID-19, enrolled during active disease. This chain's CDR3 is CASSYDGRTGDTEAFF. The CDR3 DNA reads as TGTGCCAGCAGTTACGACGGCCGGACAGGTGACACTGAAGCTTTCTTT.